Listed below are T cell receptor beta chains from one sample, sequenced in a study of follicular helper T cells after annual influenza vaccination. Generated by immunoSEQ multiplex PCR, the TCRdb table keeps only in-frame clones and is missing some. The repertoire holds some 5,000 clones, 70% to 85% seen once, with approximately 0.77% in the top ten. The sample was CXCR5- memory CD4+ T cells sorted from blood, taken on the day of influenza vaccination. The receptors stem from an adult who received the influenza vaccine. CDR3s include the opening cysteine and the closing phenylalanine or tryptophan. Each record gives: CDR3 DNA, CDR3 protein, J gene, clone size, D gene, V gene. D genes are given only for firm matches. The size field is filled for only some rows; it gives once, few, many or a size class.

DNA: TGTGCCAGCAGCCCCGACACCGACGAGCAGTTCTTC
CDR3: CASSPDTDEQFF
J: TRBJ2-1
size: -
D: -
V: TRBV11-3

DNA: TGCGCCAGCAGCTTGACGGCTTCTGGGGCCAACGTCCTGACTTTC
CDR3: CASSLTASGANVLTF
J: TRBJ2-6
size: once
D: -
V: TRBV5-1

DNA: TGCGCCAGCAGCTTCGAAGATTCTAGCGGGGGGCGTGACTTC
CDR3: CASSFEDSSGGRDF
J: TRBJ2-7
size: few
D: TRBD2
V: TRBV5-1

DNA: TGTGCCAGCAGCTTAGTCTCAGGGGGCAACACCGGGGAGCTGTTTTTT
CDR3: CASSLVSGGNTGELFF
J: TRBJ2-2
size: -
D: TRBD1
V: TRBV11-1

DNA: TGTGCCGTAGAGGCAGGGAATACGCAGTATTTT
CDR3: CAVEAGNTQYF
J: TRBJ2-3
size: -
D: -
V: TRBV6-1

DNA: TGTGCCACCACCGGGGCACCCATCCATGGCTACACCTTC
CDR3: CATTGAPIHGYTF
J: TRBJ1-2
size: -
D: -
V: TRBV2

DNA: TGTGCCAGCACCCAAGCCCTAGCGGTGTTCTACGAGCAGTACTTC
CDR3: CASTQALAVFYEQYF
J: TRBJ2-7
size: once
D: TRBD2
V: TRBV6-1

DNA: TGTGCCAGCAGTTTGCGGACAGGGTTTCAAAGTGCGCAGTATTTT
CDR3: CASSLRTGFQSAQYF
J: TRBJ2-3
size: -
D: TRBD1
V: TRBV28

DNA: TGTGCCAGCAGCTTGAGTGACCGGAGGGATGAGCAGTTCTTC
CDR3: CASSLSDRRDEQFF
J: TRBJ2-1
size: few
D: -
V: TRBV5-4

DNA: TGTGCCATCAGTGAGTCGGGAGGGGAAGGCTACACCTTC
CDR3: CAISESGGEGYTF
J: TRBJ1-2
size: -
D: -
V: TRBV10-3

DNA: TGTGCCAGCCAAAGGGACGTAGCCTACGAGCAGTACTTC
CDR3: CASQRDVAYEQYF
J: TRBJ2-7
size: few
D: -
V: TRBV6-1

DNA: TGTGCCAGCTCACCACCGAGCGGAGCTAACTATGGCTACACCTTC
CDR3: CASSPPSGANYGYTF
J: TRBJ1-2
size: -
D: -
V: TRBV18

DNA: TGTGCCAGCAGTGAGCTGGGACGTAGCAATCAGCCCCAGCATTTT
CDR3: CASSELGRSNQPQHF
J: TRBJ1-5
size: -
D: -
V: TRBV2

DNA: TGTGCCAGCAGTTCCGGGACAGGGTCCAAGCAGACCCAGTACTTC
CDR3: CASSSGTGSKQTQYF
J: TRBJ2-5
size: -
D: TRBD1
V: TRBV6-6

DNA: TGCGCCAGCAGCTTGTGGGGGGAGATCACCGGGGAGCTGTTTTTT
CDR3: CASSLWGEITGELFF
J: TRBJ2-2
size: -
D: -
V: TRBV5-1

DNA: TGTGCCAGCAGTTTAGGGGCAGGAGTGGATACGCAGTATTTT
CDR3: CASSLGAGVDTQYF
J: TRBJ2-3
size: -
D: -
V: TRBV28

DNA: TGTGCCAGCAGCCACGCCTATGGCTACACCTTC
CDR3: CASSHAYGYTF
J: TRBJ1-2
size: -
D: -
V: TRBV11-2

DNA: TGTGCCAGCAGCCAACCAGGACAGGGCTACGGGGATGGCTACACCTTC
CDR3: CASSQPGQGYGDGYTF
J: TRBJ1-2
size: -
D: TRBD1
V: TRBV4-2

DNA: TGCGCCGGCCGACTAGCGGGGATCACAGATACGCAGTATTTT
CDR3: CAGRLAGITDTQYF
J: TRBJ2-3
size: -
D: TRBD2
V: TRBV5-1

DNA: TGTGCCAGCAGCTTCCTAGCGACAAACTCCTACGAGCAGTACTTC
CDR3: CASSFLATNSYEQYF
J: TRBJ2-7
size: -
D: -
V: TRBV5-5

DNA: TGTGCCATCAAAGCTTGGACAACATACACTGAAGCTTTCTTT
CDR3: CAIKAWTTYTEAFF
J: TRBJ1-1
size: -
D: -
V: TRBV10-3

DNA: TGTGCCTGGAGTCTCTCTAGCGGGAGGGCCCATGAGCAGTTCTTC
CDR3: CAWSLSSGRAHEQFF
J: TRBJ2-1
size: -
D: TRBD2
V: TRBV30

DNA: TGTGCCAGCAGCTTGGGAGGGAATAACTATGGCTACACCTTC
CDR3: CASSLGGNNYGYTF
J: TRBJ1-2
size: -
D: -
V: TRBV7-9

DNA: TGTGCCAGTAGTATACGGGTTAGCACTGAAGCTTTCTTT
CDR3: CASSIRVSTEAFF
J: TRBJ1-1
size: -
D: -
V: TRBV19

DNA: TGTGCCAGCAGCCGGGACTTCGCGAACACCGGGGAGCTGTTTTTT
CDR3: CASSRDFANTGELFF
J: TRBJ2-2
size: -
D: -
V: TRBV11-1

DNA: TGTGCCAGCAGCTTAGCCCAAGGCAGGGGGCGAGGGGAAAACACTGAAGCTTTCTTT
CDR3: CASSLAQGRGRGENTEAFF
J: TRBJ1-1
size: -
D: TRBD1
V: TRBV7-8

DNA: TGTGCCAGCAGTGAAGCGACCTATAATTCACCCCTCCACTTT
CDR3: CASSEATYNSPLHF
J: TRBJ1-6
size: few
D: -
V: TRBV6-1

DNA: TGTGCCAGCAGCCAGGACAGGGGAGATACGCAGTATTTT
CDR3: CASSQDRGDTQYF
J: TRBJ2-3
size: -
D: TRBD1
V: TRBV11-2